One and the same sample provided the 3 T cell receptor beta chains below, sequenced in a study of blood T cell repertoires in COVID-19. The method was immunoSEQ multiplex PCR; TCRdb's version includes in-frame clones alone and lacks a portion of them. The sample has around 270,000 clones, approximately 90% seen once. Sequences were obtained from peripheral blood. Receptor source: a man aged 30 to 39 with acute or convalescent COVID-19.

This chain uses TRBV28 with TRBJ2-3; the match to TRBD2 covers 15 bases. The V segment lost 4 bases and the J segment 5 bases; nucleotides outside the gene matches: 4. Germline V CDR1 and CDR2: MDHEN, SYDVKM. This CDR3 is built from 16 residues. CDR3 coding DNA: TGTGCCAGCAGTTGGCGGACTAGCGGGGGGGGAGATACGCAGTATTTT. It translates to CASSWRTSGGGDTQYF.

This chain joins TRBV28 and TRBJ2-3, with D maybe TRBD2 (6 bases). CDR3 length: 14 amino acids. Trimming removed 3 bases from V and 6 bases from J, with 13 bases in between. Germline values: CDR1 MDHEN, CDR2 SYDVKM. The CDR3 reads CASSFTGVGDTQYF. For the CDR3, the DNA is TGTGCCAGCAGTTTTACGGGAGTAGGGGATACGCAGTATTTT.

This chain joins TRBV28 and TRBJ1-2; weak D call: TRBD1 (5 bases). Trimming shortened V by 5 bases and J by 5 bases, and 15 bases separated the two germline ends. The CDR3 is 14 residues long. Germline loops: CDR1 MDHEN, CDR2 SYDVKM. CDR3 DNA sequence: TGTGCCAGCAGTGCTCAGGGAAGGAAATATGGCTACACCTTC. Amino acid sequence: CASSAQGRKYGYTF.